One sample yielded the 23 T cell receptor beta chains listed below, sequenced in a study of blood T cells in healthy people across ages. Primers used in a second PCR of roughly 6 to 12 cycles were a sample-barcoded 5' primer and a J-beta primer mix. TCRdb ran MiXCR on the 5' RACE reads and lists one entry per CDR3 protein. This sample carries roughly 1.5 million distinct CDR3 sequences, 40% to 45% of them seen once, and the ten largest clones take less than 5%. Material: blood. Receptor source: a woman younger than 30 in good health.

The chain combines TRBV7-2 with TRBJ2-1, with D possibly being TRBD1 or TRBD2 (5 bases each). Germline CDR1 is SGHTA and CDR2 is FQGNSA. Deletions cut 5 bases from V and 15 bases from J, with 17 bases between. This CDR3 is 12 amino acids long. For the CDR3, the DNA is TGTGCCAGCAGCCCTACCGGGACCGCCGTGTTCTTC. Amino acids: CASSPTGTAVFF.

A few counts support this clonotype. Here the CDR3 reads CASRPRGDKNIQYF. CDR3 coding DNA: TGTGCCAGCAGGCCCCGGGGAGACAAAAACATTCAGTACTTC. The J gene is TRBJ2-4, the V gene TRBV5-6; D perhaps matches TRBD2 (5 bases). The germline V gene has CDR1 SGHDT and CDR2 YYEEEE. The V and J ends lost 5 bases and 3 bases respectively, with 12 bases between them. The CDR3 is made up of 14 amino acids.

This sequence joins TRBV4-3 and TRBJ2-7, with D perhaps matching TRBD1 (8 bases). In germline, CDR1 is LGHNA, CDR2 YSLEER. The CDR3 extends over 15 amino acids. The V and J ends lost 3 bases and 7 bases respectively, with 19 bases between them. CDR3 sequence reads: CASSQRLNRGGEQYF. The CDR3 nucleotides read TGCGCCAGCAGCCAGAGACTAAACAGGGGGGGAGAGCAGTACTTC.

This clonotype was seen many times. The rearrangement uses TRBV5-1 and TRBJ1-2, with a tentative D call TRBD1 (6 bases). V was shortened by 5 bases and J by 4 bases, with 21 bases between the two germline ends. In germline, CDR1 is SGHRS, CDR2 YFSETQ. The CDR3 sequence is 16 residues long. CDR3 nucleotide sequence: TGCGCCAGCAGACCCACCCAGGGGATTAGTAGCTATGGCTACACCTTC. This codes for CASRPTQGISSYGYTF.

This clonotype has just a few counts. The chain recombines TRBV5-1 with TRBJ2-5, with TRBD1 matching 8 bases. V trimming: 0 bases; J trimming: 4 bases; junction bases outside the gene matches: 8. From germline, CDR1 is SGHRS and CDR2 YFSETQ. The CDR3 is 16 residues long. CDR3 in amino acids: CASSLEAATGVETQYF. DNA of the CDR3: TGCGCCAGCAGCTTGGAAGCCGCGACAGGGGTAGAGACCCAGTACTTC.

The table lists this clonotype with a few counts. J is TRBJ1-4 and V is TRBV27; TRBD1 matches 10 bases. Germline V gives CDR1 MNHEY, CDR2 SMNVEV (reference sequence). Losses at the gene ends were 7 bases for V and 6 bases for J; bases not matched to a gene: 8. The CDR3 is made up of 15 amino acids. The CDR3 loop reads CASKYTGTGDEKLFF. CDR3 DNA sequence: TGTGCCAGCAAATACACCGGGACAGGGGATGAAAAACTGTTTTTT.

CDR3 amino acids: CASVRNAEEAFF. Written as DNA, the CDR3 is TGTGCCAGCGTTCGCAATGCGGAAGAAGCTTTCTTT. The chain links TRBV12-3 or TRBV12-4 to TRBJ1-1; D is unclear. Trimming took off 8 bases at V and 8 bases at J, with 15 bases between the two ends. The CDR3 runs to 12 residues.

This chain joins TRBV29-1 and TRBJ1-2; D might be TRBD1 (6 bases). The CDR3 spans 12 residues. Germline CDR1 SQVTM, CDR2 ANQGSEA. V was trimmed by 6 bases and J by 4 bases, leaving 12 bases between them. CDR3 nucleotide sequence: TGCAGCGTCCGAGGGGGGGCCTATGGCTACACCTTC. As protein: CSVRGGAYGYTF.

Details on this clonotype: One junction end disagrees with the germline gene, perhaps due to a read error. The V and J genes are TRBV25-1 and TRBJ1-5; 9 bases agree with TRBD1. Germline values: CDR1 MGHDK, CDR2 SYGVNS. CDR3 length: 18 residues. The CDR3 sequence is CACSEMGTGLDSNQPQHF. The CDR3 DNA reads TGTGCCTGCAGTGAAATGGGGACAGGGCTCGATAGCAATCAGCCCCAGCATTTT.

This clonotype was found a few times. The V and J genes are TRBV4-1 and TRBJ1-5; D not resolved. Germline CDR1 and CDR2: MGHRA and YSYEKL. The CDR3 has 14 amino acids. V was trimmed by 1 base and J by 4 bases, leaving 8 bases between them. The CDR3, as DNA: TGCGCCAGCAGCCAAGTAGGGTATAATCAGCCCCAGCATTTT. Amino acid sequence: CASSQVGYNQPQHF.

This sequence joins TRBV19 and TRBJ2-4; D is perhaps TRBD1 or TRBD2 (5 bases each). The V gene's germline CDR1 is LNHDA and CDR2 SQIVND (reference sequence). The V and J ends lost 5 bases and 5 bases respectively, with 13 bases between them. There are 14 residues in the CDR3. CDR3 sequence: CASSVPGRENIQYF. DNA for the CDR3: TGTGCCAGTAGTGTCCCGGGACGGGAAAACATTCAGTACTTC.

This chain joins TRBV27 and TRBJ2-5, with a weak D call TRBD1 (5 bases). The assigned J gene may be wrong: the sequence end matches TRBJ2-7 better. CDR1 and CDR2 from the germline V gene are MNHEY and SMNVEV (reference sequence). This CDR3 has 14 residues. CDR3 loop: CASSPGISVGEQYF. As DNA, the CDR3 is TGTGCCAGCAGTCCAGGGATCTCCGTTGGCGAGCAGTACTTC.

There are a few counts of this clonotype. This chain links TRBV12-3 or TRBV12-4 with TRBJ2-7; possibly TRBD1 or TRBD2 for D (5 bases each). The CDR3 is made up of 16 amino acids. Trimming removed 5 bases from V and 2 bases from J, with 19 bases in between. The DNA of the CDR3 is TGTGCCAGCAGTCCTCAGCCGGGACGGTTGACCTACGAGCAGTACTTC. Its protein is CASSPQPGRLTYEQYF.

This chain links TRBV20-1 with TRBJ2-3; possible D gene TRBD1, 5 bases. The germline V gene has CDR1 DFQATT and CDR2 SNEGSKA (reference sequence). The CDR3 contains 16 residues. V lost 4 bases, J lost 6 bases, and 23 bases lay in between. This CDR3 is CSATGAGNSLADTQYF. The CDR3 nucleotides are TGCAGTGCTACTGGAGCAGGGAATAGCTTAGCTGATACGCAGTATTTT.

The rearrangement joins TRBV18 to TRBJ2-4; D remains ambiguous. This CDR3 comprises 15 residues. Germline values: CDR1 KGHSH, CDR2 LQKENI. Deletions cut 6 bases from V and 0 bases from J, with 12 bases between. DNA of the CDR3: TGTGCCAGCTCTCCCATTGGTTCAGCCAAAAACATTCAGTACTTC. Protein product: CASSPIGSAKNIQYF.

The chain carries TRBV12-3 or TRBV12-4 and TRBJ2-3, with unresolved D. The CDR3 covers 14 residues. Trimming removed 6 bases at V and 2 bases at J, with 12 bases between. The CDR3 DNA reads TGTGCCAGCAGGGTTCGCATGTTCACAGATACGCAGTATTTT. Translation: CASRVRMFTDTQYF.

The V and J genes are TRBV4-2 and TRBJ2-3, with 7 bases lining up with TRBD2. Looked up from germline, CDR1 is LGHNA and CDR2 is YNFKEQ. The CDR3 spans 15 residues. J was trimmed by 4 bases and V by 1 base; bases with no gene match: 5. For the CDR3, the DNA is TGTGCCAGCAGCCAAGTGGTCGGGAGGTCAGATACGCAGTATTTT. Amino acid sequence: CASSQVVGRSDTQYF.

This clonotype was recorded only once. This chain joins TRBV30 and TRBJ1-3; unclear D gene. Trimming took 0 bases from V and 1 from J, leaving 7 bases between them. There are 14 residues in the CDR3. Germline V gene lookup returns CDR1 GTSNPN and CDR2 SVGIG (reference sequence). Here the CDR3 DNA reads TGTGCCTGGAGTGTAGGAAATTCTGGAAACACCATATATTTT. Translated, it gives CAWSVGNSGNTIYF. The whole variable domain, filled in from reference TRBV30 and TRBJ1-3, reads SQTIHQWPATLVQPVGSPLSLECTVEGTSNPNLYWYRQAAGRGLQLLFYSVGIGQISSEVPQNLSASRPQDRQFILSSKKLLLSDSGFYLCAWSVGNSGNTIYFGEGSWLTVV.

This rearrangement joins TRBV28 to TRBJ1-1, with D tentatively TRBD1 (5 bases). The CDR3 is made up of 15 amino acids. Germline CDR1 is MDHEN and CDR2 is SYDVKM. V was cut by 2 bases and J by 4 bases, with 14 bases left in between. The CDR3 DNA is TGTGCCAGCAGTTTACCAGGGCCGGGGGGCACTGAAGCTTTCTTT. It codes for CASSLPGPGGTEAFF.

The chain combines TRBV5-1 with TRBJ2-6, with TRBD1 matching over 7 bases. CDR1 and CDR2 from the germline V gene are SGHRS and YFSETQ. This CDR3 is 15 amino acids long. Germline trimming cut 4 bases from V and 2 bases from J; bases unmatched to any gene: 3. DNA for the CDR3: TGCGCCAGCAGCATCGGGACAGCTGGGGCCAACGTCCTGACTTTC. It yields the protein CASSIGTAGANVLTF.

The sample holds a few counts of this clonotype. The chain uses TRBV29-1 and TRBJ2-7, with D tentatively TRBD1 or TRBD2 (6 bases each). CDR1 is SQVTM and CDR2 is ANQGSEA in the germline V gene. Trimming removed 6 bases from V and 4 bases from J, with 22 bases in between. The CDR3 runs 15 residues. CDR3 in amino acids: CSVGGKGGFHYEQYF. In DNA form, the CDR3 reads TGCAGCGTAGGGGGGAAAGGCGGCTTTCATTACGAGCAGTACTTC.

The genes are TRBV9 and TRBJ2-1; 11 bases match TRBD2. This CDR3 is built from 18 residues. With V trimmed by 0 bases and J by 7 bases, 12 bases remained unmatched. Germline assignment: CDR1 SGDLS and CDR2 YYNGEE. The CDR3 protein is CASSVAGLTSGSWNEQFF. DNA for the CDR3: TGTGCCAGCAGCGTAGCCGGACTTACTAGCGGGAGTTGGAATGAGCAGTTCTTC.

This clonotype appeared many times. The chain employs TRBV29-1 and TRBJ2-3; maybe TRBD2 (6 bases). V was pared by 6 bases and J by 6 bases, with 19 bases between. This CDR3 comprises 14 residues. The germline V gene has CDR1 SQVTM and CDR2 ANQGSEA. As DNA, the CDR3 is TGCAGCGTAATAGTCCAGGGAGGAAAGGATACGCAGTATTTT. It yields the protein CSVIVQGGKDTQYF.